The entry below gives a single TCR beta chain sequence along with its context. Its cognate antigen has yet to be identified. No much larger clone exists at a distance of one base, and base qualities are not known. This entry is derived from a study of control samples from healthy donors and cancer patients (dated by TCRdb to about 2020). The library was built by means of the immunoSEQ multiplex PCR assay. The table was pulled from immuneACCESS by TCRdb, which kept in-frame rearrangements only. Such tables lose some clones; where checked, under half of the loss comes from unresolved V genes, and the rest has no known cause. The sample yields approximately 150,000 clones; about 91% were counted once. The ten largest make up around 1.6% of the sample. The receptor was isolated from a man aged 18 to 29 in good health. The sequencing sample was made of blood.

The nucleotide sequence is given as TGTGCCACCAGCAGAGTCAGGGACGGGGGACAGCCCCAGCATTTT. Its protein is CATSRVRDGGQPQHF. The chain is assembled from TRBV15 and TRBJ1-5, and the D gene may be TRBD1, 5 bases matching. Its CDR3 holds 15 amino acids, cysteine through phenylalanine. Just CDR3 DNA is preserved here, 45 bases in frame from base 1. CDR1 and CDR2 were assigned from the germline V gene (reference sequence) as LNHNV and YYDKDF. V and J lose 1 base and 7 bases, and a span of 14 bases separates them.